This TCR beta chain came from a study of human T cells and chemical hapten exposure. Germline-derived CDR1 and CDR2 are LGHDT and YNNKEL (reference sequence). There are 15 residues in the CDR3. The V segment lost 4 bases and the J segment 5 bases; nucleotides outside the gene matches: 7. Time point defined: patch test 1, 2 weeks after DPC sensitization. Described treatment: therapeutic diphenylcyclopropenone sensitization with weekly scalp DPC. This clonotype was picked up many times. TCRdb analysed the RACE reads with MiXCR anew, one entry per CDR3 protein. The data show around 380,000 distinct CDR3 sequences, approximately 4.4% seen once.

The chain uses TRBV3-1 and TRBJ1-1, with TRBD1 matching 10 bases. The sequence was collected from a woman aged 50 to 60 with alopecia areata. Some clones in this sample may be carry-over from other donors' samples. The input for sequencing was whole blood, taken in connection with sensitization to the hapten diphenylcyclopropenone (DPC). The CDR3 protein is CASSLRQGARTEAFF. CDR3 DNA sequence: TGTGCCAGCAGCCTTAGACAGGGGGCAAGAACTGAAGCTTTCTTT.